The 29 T cell receptor beta chains in this list originate from one sample, sequenced in a study of blood T cell repertoires in COVID-19. Measured with immunoSEQ multiplex PCR; TCRdb has only the in-frame clones, and not every one. The top ten hold 35% to 40% of the sample, which has some 150,000 clones, approximately 81% seen once. Sequenced sample: peripheral blood. The receptors derive from a human donor in a cohort sampled during active COVID-19.

The chain recombines TRBV9 with TRBJ1-1; the D is unclear. The CDR3 length is 15 residues. V lost 4 bases and J 3 bases, leaving 16 bases between the germline ends. Germline V CDR1 and CDR2: SGDLS, YYNGEE. The CDR3 DNA reads TGTGCCAGCAGCCCTTACCCCGTGGGAGACACTGAAGCTTTCTTT. Translating it yields CASSPYPVGDTEAFF.

V usage is TRBV6-5 and J usage is TRBJ2-3; TRBD1 agrees at 8 bases. The CDR3 has 14 amino acids. J lost 2 bases, V lost 6 bases, and 4 bases had no gene match. Germline V lookup: CDR1 MNHEY, CDR2 SVGAGI. The CDR3: CASSDRGPTDTQYF. CDR3 in DNA: TGTGCCAGCAGCGACAGGGGACCCACAGATACGCAGTATTTT.

The chain couples TRBV5-1 to TRBJ1-2, with D perhaps TRBD1 (6 bases). Per the germline V gene, CDR1 is SGHRS and CDR2 is YFSETQ. The V end was cut by 0 bases, the J end by 8 bases, with 14 bases between. The CDR3 runs 14 residues. DNA for the CDR3: TGCGCCAGCAGCTTGGAACAGGGAATCCGGGGCTACACCTTC. Its translation is CASSLEQGIRGYTF.

J is TRBJ2-7 and V is TRBV28; 8 bases map to TRBD1. The CDR3 has 15 amino acids. V lost 4 bases, J lost 0 bases, and 5 bases stayed unmatched. Germline values: CDR1 MDHEN, CDR2 SYDVKM. CDR3 nucleotide sequence: TGTGCCAGCAGTTCAGGGACAGGTTACTCCTACGAGCAGTACTTC. This codes for CASSSGTGYSYEQYF. Variable domain in full (rest from reference TRBV28 and TRBJ2-7): DVKVTQSSRYLVKRTGEKVFLECVQDMDHENMFWYRQDPGLGLRLIYFSYDVKMKEKGDIPEGYSVSREKKERFSLILESASTNQTSMYLCASSSGTGYSYEQYFGPGTRLTVT.

The chain combines TRBV24-1 with TRBJ2-2; TRBD1 matches 10 bases. CDR1 is KGHDR and CDR2 is SFDVKD in the germline V gene. This CDR3 comprises 16 residues. The junction had 8 bases not matched to a gene; V was cut back by 5 bases and J by 6 bases. The CDR3 DNA reads TGTGCCACCAGTGCGGCGGGACAGGGGAGACCCGGGGAGCTGTTTTTT. It is translated as CATSAAGQGRPGELFF.

The rearrangement uses TRBV5-1 and TRBJ2-1; 7 bases align to TRBD1. The V gene's germline CDR1 is SGHRS and CDR2 YFSETQ. Germline trimming cut 0 bases from V and 5 bases from J; bases unmatched to any gene: 8. CDR3 length equals 16 residues. In nucleotides, the CDR3 is TGCGCCAGCAGCTTGGCCAGGGGGTCCCCTCACAATGAGCAGTTCTTC. Translating gives CASSLARGSPHNEQFF.

This clone was seen just once. V gene TRBV5-3 combines with J gene TRBJ2-7; D is unclear. TRBV5-3 is recorded as an ORF, its role being uncertain. V was cut by 1 base and J by 2 bases, with 13 bases left in between. CDR3 length: 15 residues. The CDR3: CARSLFSSPAYEQYF. The CDR3 DNA follows: TGTGCCAGAAGCTTGTTTAGCTCACCGGCCTACGAGCAGTACTTC.

The chain uses TRBV5-4 and TRBJ1-1; D ambiguous. Looked up from germline, CDR1 is SGHNT and CDR2 is YYREEE (reference sequence). The CDR3 loop spans 13 amino acids. The V end was cut by 2 bases, the J end by 1 base, with 6 bases between. The CDR3 DNA sequence: TGTGCCAGCAGCTTTTGGCCGAACACTGAAGCTTTCTTT. Translating it yields CASSFWPNTEAFF.

The chain has TRBV18 and TRBJ2-1; D perhaps matches TRBD2 (5 bases). The CDR3 runs 12 residues. Trimming stripped 3 bases from V and 8 bases from J, with 8 bases between. Germline CDR1 and CDR2: KGHSH and LQKENI. The CDR3 loop reads CASSPASHEQFF. The CDR3 DNA is TGTGCCAGCTCACCGGCTAGCCATGAGCAGTTCTTC.

The V call is TRBV5-6, the J call TRBJ2-7; possible D gene TRBD1, 6 bases. CDR3 length: 14 amino acids. The V and J ends lost 2 bases and 2 bases respectively, with 11 bases between them. CDR1 is SGHDT and CDR2 is YYEEEE in the germline V gene. In DNA, the CDR3 is TGTGCCAGCAGCTTCGGGACACATCCCTACGAGCAGTACTTC. It specifies CASSFGTHPYEQYF.

The J gene is TRBJ2-1, the V gene TRBV11-3; the D is unclear. The CDR3 consists of 13 residues. Per germline, CDR1 SGHNT and CDR2 YENEEA. Between the trimmed V and J ends, which lost 4 bases and 4 bases, there was a span of 8 bases. The CDR3 loop is CASSSGRYNEQFF. CDR3 bases: TGTGCCAGCAGCTCCGGCAGGTACAATGAGCAGTTCTTC.

The V and J genes are TRBV3-1 (or the pseudogene TRBV3-2) and TRBJ1-2; 9 positions match TRBD1. V gave up 4 bases and J gave up 7 bases; unmatched junction bases: 7. From germline, CDR1 is LGHDT and CDR2 YNNKEL (reference sequence). This CDR3 has 14 residues. CDR3 loop: CASSRRDRAFGYTF. CDR3 sequence (DNA): TGTGCCAGCAGCCGCCGGGACAGGGCCTTTGGCTACACCTTC.

The J gene is TRBJ1-5, the V gene TRBV2, with D unclear. The CDR3 runs 14 residues. Trimming shortened V by 6 bases and J by 7 bases, and 16 bases separated the two germline ends. Germline loops: CDR1 SNHLY, CDR2 FYNNEI. In DNA, the CDR3 is TGTGCCAGCAGCCAAGCCTCCGCCGGGCAGCCCCAGCATTTT. Its protein is CASSQASAGQPQHF.

As DNA, the CDR3 is TGTGCCAGCAGGGCGGGACAGCCTGGCACAGATACGCAGTATTTT. This translates into CASRAGQPGTDTQYF. The chain combines TRBV11-3 with TRBJ2-3; TRBD1 is a possible D gene (7 bases). Trimming left V 6 bases short and J 1 base short, with 14 bases between. The germline CDR1 and CDR2 sequences are SGHNT and YENEEA. CDR3 length: 15 residues.

The chain couples TRBV7-9 to TRBJ1-5; D is possibly TRBD1 (6 bases). Germline assignment: CDR1 SEHNR and CDR2 FQNEAQ (reference sequence). The CDR3 spans 12 residues. V gave up 5 bases and J gave up 5 bases, with 7 bases separating them. The CDR3 loop reads CASSNRDQPQHF. The DNA for the CDR3 is TGTGCCAGCAGCAACAGGGATCAGCCCCAGCATTTT.

The rearrangement links TRBV28 to TRBJ2-1; TRBD2 might be the D (6 bases). Germline V lookup: CDR1 MDHEN, CDR2 SYDVKM. V lost 3 bases and J lost 7, with 16 bases in between. The CDR3 runs to 15 residues. As DNA, the CDR3 is TGTGCCAGCAGTTTGACTGGCTGGAGGGGTAATGAGCAGTTCTTC. Protein product: CASSLTGWRGNEQFF.

This clone turned up a few times. This sequence joins TRBV28 and TRBJ1-2, with D perhaps TRBD1 (5 bases). Germline lookup yields CDR1 MDHEN and CDR2 SYDVKM. V was clipped by 5 bases and J by 3 bases, with 13 bases between them. The CDR3 spans 14 residues. The chain's CDR3 is CASSQGLSYYGYTF. In nucleotides, the CDR3 is TGTGCCAGCAGTCAGGGTCTCTCCTACTATGGCTACACCTTC.

This clone is a singleton in its sample. The chain employs TRBV5-6 and TRBJ1-6; 9 nucleotides agree with TRBD1. The CDR3 is made up of 15 amino acids. The V and J ends lost 1 base and 6 bases, in that order; junction bases with no gene match: 2. Germline CDR1 reads SGHDT; CDR2 reads YYEEEE. The CDR3 DNA follows: TGTGCCAGCAGCTTGCGACAGGGGGTTAATTCACCCCTCCACTTT. It yields the protein CASSLRQGVNSPLHF.

The CDR3 region is CASSLGTAGGYTF. The CDR3 bases are TGTGCCAGCAGCCTTGGGACGGCGGGGGGCTACACCTTC. The chain couples TRBV12-3 or TRBV12-4 to TRBJ1-2; TRBD1 is a possible D gene (5 bases). V dropped 6 bases and J dropped 8 bases, with 16 bases sitting between them. The CDR3 totals 13 residues.

This clone was seen once. V and J are TRBV10-3 and TRBJ1-5; a possible D gene is TRBD1 (5 bases). Trimming shortened V by 4 bases and J by 4 bases, and 14 bases separated the two germline ends. Per the germline V gene, CDR1 is ENHRY and CDR2 is SYGVKD. The CDR3 length is 15 residues. The CDR3 sequence: CAISAAGPGNQPQHF. CDR3 in DNA: TGTGCCATCAGTGCTGCGGGGCCCGGGAATCAGCCCCAGCATTTT.

This clone was observed a single time. This chain uses TRBV4-1 with TRBJ1-1; a weak D match, TRBD1 (6 bases). In germline, CDR1 is MGHRA, CDR2 YSYEKL. V gave up 0 bases and J gave up 4 bases, with 12 bases separating them. The CDR3 contains 15 residues. The CDR3 nucleotides read TGCGCCAGCAGCCAAGACCCAGGGGTGGTCACTGAAGCTTTCTTT. It encodes CASSQDPGVVTEAFF.

This chain uses TRBV6-2 or TRBV6-3 with TRBJ2-7; TRBD1 matches 10 bases. Looked up from germline, CDR1 is MNHEY and CDR2 is SVGEGT. The J segment lost 2 bases and the V segment lost 2 bases, leaving 3 bases of the junction unmatched. The CDR3 totals 15 residues. CDR3 nucleotides: TGTGCCAGCAGTTACAGAGGACAGGGGGCCTACGAGCAGTACTTC. Residues: CASSYRGQGAYEQYF.

This rearrangement joins TRBV7-2 to TRBJ2-1, with D tentatively TRBD2 (6 bases). This CDR3 has 15 residues. Germline values: CDR1 SGHTA, CDR2 FQGNSA. V was cut by 5 bases and J by 6 bases, with 17 bases left in between. The DNA for the CDR3 is TGTGCCAGCAGCAATGGGGACTCCCTGGCCAATGAGCAGTTCTTC. This sequence encodes CASSNGDSLANEQFF.

This rearrangement joins TRBV5-1 to TRBJ1-2; perhaps TRBD1 as D (5 bases). The CDR3 loop spans 13 amino acids. Germline assignment: CDR1 SGHRS and CDR2 YFSETQ. V lost 0 bases and J 10 bases, leaving 13 bases between the germline ends. The CDR3 sequence is CASSLGQGSVYTF. CDR3 bases: TGCGCCAGCAGCTTGGGGCAGGGTAGTGTCTACACCTTC.

J is TRBJ1-6 and V is TRBV28; TRBD1 matches 9 bases. Germline V lookup: CDR1 MDHEN, CDR2 SYDVKM. There are 14 residues in the CDR3. V gave up 6 bases and J gave up 10 bases; unmatched junction bases: 7. The CDR3 coding sequence is TGTGCCAGCAGACCCGGGACAGGGATGTCACCCCTCCACTTT. Translating it yields CASRPGTGMSPLHF.

This clone was counted at least ten times. Other DNA sequences of this sample code for an identical CDR3. V is TRBV4-2 and J is TRBJ2-6; D is ambiguous. Germline loops: CDR1 LGHNA, CDR2 YNFKEQ. Trimming pared 0 bases from V and 1 base from J, leaving 4 bases between. This CDR3 spans 15 amino acids. DNA of the CDR3: TGTGCCAGCAGCCAAGACAAATCTGGGGCCAACGTCCTGACTTTC. This encodes CASSQDKSGANVLTF.

The V gene is TRBV3-1 (or the pseudogene TRBV3-2), the J gene TRBJ2-5, with 10 nucleotides matching TRBD1. The CDR3 sequence is 15 residues long. Germline V gene data show CDR1 as LGHDT and CDR2 as YNNKEL (reference sequence). V was clipped by 0 bases and J by 5 bases; unmatched bases: 3. CDR3 in DNA: TGTGCCAGCAGCCAAGATCCGGGACAGGGGGAGACCCAGTACTTC. Residues: CASSQDPGQGETQYF.

V and J are TRBV27 and TRBJ2-5; 7 positions agree with TRBD1. Losses at the gene ends were 6 bases for V and 5 bases for J; bases not matched to a gene: 12. CDR1 and CDR2 from the germline V gene are MNHEY and SMNVEV (reference sequence). The CDR3 has 15 amino acids. CDR3 nucleotides: TGTGCCAGCAGCCCGGGGACAGCCCCCCAGGAGACCCAGTACTTC. Encoded protein: CASSPGTAPQETQYF.

V usage is TRBV12-3 or TRBV12-4 and J usage is TRBJ1-2; possible D gene TRBD1, 5 bases. The CDR3 covers 13 residues. Trimming removed 6 bases at V and 2 bases at J, with 10 bases between. CDR3 sequence (DNA): TGTGCCAGCAGCCCCACAGGCAACTATGGCTACACCTTC. Encoded protein: CASSPTGNYGYTF.